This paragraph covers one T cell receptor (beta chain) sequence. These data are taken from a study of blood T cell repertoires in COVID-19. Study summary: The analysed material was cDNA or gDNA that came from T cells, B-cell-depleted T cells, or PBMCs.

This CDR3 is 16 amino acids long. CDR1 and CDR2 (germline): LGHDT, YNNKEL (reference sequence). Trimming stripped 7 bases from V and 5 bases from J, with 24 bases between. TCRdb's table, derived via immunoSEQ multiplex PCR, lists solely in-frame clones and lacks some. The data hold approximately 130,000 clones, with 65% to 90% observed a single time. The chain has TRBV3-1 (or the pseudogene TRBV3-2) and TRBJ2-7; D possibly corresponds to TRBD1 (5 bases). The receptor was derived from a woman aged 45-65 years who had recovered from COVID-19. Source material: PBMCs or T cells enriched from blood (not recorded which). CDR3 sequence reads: CASTLKRGRVIHEQYF. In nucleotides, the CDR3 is TGTGCCAGCACCCTCAAAAGGGGCAGGGTTATCCACGAGCAGTACTTC.